Listed below are T cell receptor beta chains from one sample, sequenced in a study of blood T cell repertoires in COVID-19. Assay used: immunoSEQ multiplex PCR; TCRdb lists only in-frame clones, some missing. The profile covers about 200,000 clones, with 85% to 95% appearing a single time and roughly 0.76% taken by the ten largest. The sample consisted of peripheral blood. These receptors originate from a man aged 25 to 40 with COVID-19, enrolled during active disease. Both conserved end residues are part of each CDR3.

TRBJ2-3	TRBV28	CASRKSGGGFTEAQYF
TRBJ2-3	TRBV5-4	CASSLARGLRTDTQYF
TRBJ1-1	TRBV19	CASSTPLGEMNTEAFF
TRBJ2-3	TRBV10-3	CAISDGPGGRGDTQYF
TRBJ1-4	TRBV3-1/TRBV3-2	CASSQDWDRGEKLFF
TRBJ1-1	TRBV18	CASSPPDRGAFF
TRBJ1-1	TRBV6-5	CASSQNRAEAFF
TRBJ2-2	TRBV11-2	CASSFSGVTGELFF
TRBJ1-4	TRBV19	CASRTSGQGGEKLFF
TRBJ1-2	TRBV18	CASSPLRGLVFGYTF
TRBJ2-2	TRBV24-1	CATSQRGRTGELFF
TRBJ2-4	TRBV10-3	CAISEAAGSANIQYF
TRBJ2-1	TRBV9	CASSPEGGVVEQFF